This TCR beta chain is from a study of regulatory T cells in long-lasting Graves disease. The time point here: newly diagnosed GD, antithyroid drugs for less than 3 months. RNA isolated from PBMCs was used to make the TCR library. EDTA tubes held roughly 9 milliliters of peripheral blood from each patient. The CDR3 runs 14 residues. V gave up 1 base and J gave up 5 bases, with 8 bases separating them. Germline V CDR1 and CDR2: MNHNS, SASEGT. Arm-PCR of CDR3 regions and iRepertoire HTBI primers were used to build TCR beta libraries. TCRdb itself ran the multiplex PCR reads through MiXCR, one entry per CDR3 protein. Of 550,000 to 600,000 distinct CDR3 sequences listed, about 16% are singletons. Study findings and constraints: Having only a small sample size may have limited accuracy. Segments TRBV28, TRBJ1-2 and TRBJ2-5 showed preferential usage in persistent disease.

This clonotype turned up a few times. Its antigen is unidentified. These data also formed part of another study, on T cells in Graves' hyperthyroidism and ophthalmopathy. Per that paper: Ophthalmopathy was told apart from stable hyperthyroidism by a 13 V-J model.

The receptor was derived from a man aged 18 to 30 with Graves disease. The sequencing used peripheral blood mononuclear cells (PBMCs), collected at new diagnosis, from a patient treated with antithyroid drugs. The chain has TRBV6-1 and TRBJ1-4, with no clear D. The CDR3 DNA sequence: TGTGCCAGCAGTGAAGGAGGGCAAAATGAAAAACTGTTTTTT. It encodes CASSEGGQNEKLFF.